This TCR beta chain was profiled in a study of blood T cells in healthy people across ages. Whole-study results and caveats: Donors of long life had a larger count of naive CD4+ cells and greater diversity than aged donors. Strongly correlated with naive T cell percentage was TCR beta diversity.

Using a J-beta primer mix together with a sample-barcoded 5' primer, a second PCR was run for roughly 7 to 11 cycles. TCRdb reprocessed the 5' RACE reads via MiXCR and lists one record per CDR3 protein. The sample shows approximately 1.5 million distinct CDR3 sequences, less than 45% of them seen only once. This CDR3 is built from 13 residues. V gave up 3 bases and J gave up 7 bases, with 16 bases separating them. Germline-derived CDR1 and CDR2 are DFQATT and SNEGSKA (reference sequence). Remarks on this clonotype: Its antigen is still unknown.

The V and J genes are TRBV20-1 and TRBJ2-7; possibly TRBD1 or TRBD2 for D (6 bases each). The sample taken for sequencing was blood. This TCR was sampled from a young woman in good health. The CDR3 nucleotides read TGCAGTGCTAGTCGAACAGGGAGGAATGAGCAGTACTTC. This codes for CSASRTGRNEQYF.